This T cell receptor beta chain appears in the sequencing data of a study of blood T cell repertoires in COVID-19. Study overall: Acute and convalescent COVID-19 specimens originated in the United States, Italy and Spain.

In this sample, this clone turned up a few times. Germline assignment: CDR1 MNHEY and CDR2 SVGAGI. The CDR3 length is 15 residues. V dropped 6 bases and J dropped 6 bases, with 15 bases sitting between them. As originally analysed: Counts of nucleated cells, estimated from reference gene primer amplification, were obtained. The method was immunoSEQ multiplex PCR; TCRdb's version includes in-frame clones alone and lacks a portion of them. V and J calls and clone size are copied from that table; D and trimming were computed from the DNA. Found here are 130,000 to 150,000 clones, about 89% of them singletons; the top ten hold roughly 12%. Participants, 18 to 89 years old, spanned under 30 US areas. Two consecutive negative NP/OP PCR tests, clearance, or resolved symptoms defined Cohort 3 recovery.

Sequencing used PBMCs or T cells enriched from blood (not recorded which). This receptor was obtained from a man in his sixties who had recovered from COVID-19. The rearrangement links TRBV6-5 to TRBJ1-6, with D possibly TRBD1 on 5 matching bases. The CDR3, as DNA: TGTGCCAGCAGACAGGAAAAACTTGGTAATTCACCCCTCCACTTT. Its protein is CASRQEKLGNSPLHF.